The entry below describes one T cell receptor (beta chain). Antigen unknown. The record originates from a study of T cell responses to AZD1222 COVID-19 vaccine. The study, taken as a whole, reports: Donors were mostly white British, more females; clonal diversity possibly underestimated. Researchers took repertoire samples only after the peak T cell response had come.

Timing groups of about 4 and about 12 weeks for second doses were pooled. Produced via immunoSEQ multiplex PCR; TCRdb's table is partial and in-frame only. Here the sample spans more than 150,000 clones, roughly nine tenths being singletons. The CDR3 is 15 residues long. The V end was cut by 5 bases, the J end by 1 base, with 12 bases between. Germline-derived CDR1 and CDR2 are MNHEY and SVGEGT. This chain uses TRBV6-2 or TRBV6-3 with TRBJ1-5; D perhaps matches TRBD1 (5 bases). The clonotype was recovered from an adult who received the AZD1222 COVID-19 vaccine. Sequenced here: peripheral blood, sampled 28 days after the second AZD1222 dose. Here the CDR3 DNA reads TGTGCCAGCAGTCTGACAGCGGGCAGCAATCAGCCCCAGCATTTT. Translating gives CASSLTAGSNQPQHF.